Sequencing of this T cell receptor beta chain was carried out in a study of OX40 agonist ivuxolimab in advanced cancers. Overall study: Ivuxolimab, an antibody acting as an agonist of OX40 (CD134), was used to treat patients. The dose-escalation cohort had hepatocellular carcinoma, melanoma, renal cell or head and neck cancer. The study's findings and limits: On average, a greater number of expanded clones characterised CD8+ T cells relative to CD4+. No determination was made of the antigen specificity of the expanded peripheral T cells.

Comments on this clone: No antigen is known for it.

This CDR3 has 17 residues. Germline V gives CDR1 SGHTA, CDR2 FQGNSA. V shed 5 bases and J 9 bases; nucleotides not matched to a gene: 15. Generated by immunoSEQ multiplex PCR, the TCRdb table keeps only in-frame clones and is missing some. The table includes tens of thousands of clones, about 87% detected once. The material sequenced was CD4+ or CD8+ T cells sorted from blood, taken in a trial of the OX40 agonist ivuxolimab. This clonotype was sampled from an adult with an advanced solid tumor such as melanoma, head and neck, liver or kidney cancer. The V call is TRBV7-2, the J call TRBJ2-3; the match to TRBD2 covers 12 bases. The CDR3 DNA sequence: TGTGCCAGCAGCCTACCCTGGACTAGCGGGGATGGGGGGACGCAGTATTTT. It encodes CASSLPWTSGDGGTQYF.